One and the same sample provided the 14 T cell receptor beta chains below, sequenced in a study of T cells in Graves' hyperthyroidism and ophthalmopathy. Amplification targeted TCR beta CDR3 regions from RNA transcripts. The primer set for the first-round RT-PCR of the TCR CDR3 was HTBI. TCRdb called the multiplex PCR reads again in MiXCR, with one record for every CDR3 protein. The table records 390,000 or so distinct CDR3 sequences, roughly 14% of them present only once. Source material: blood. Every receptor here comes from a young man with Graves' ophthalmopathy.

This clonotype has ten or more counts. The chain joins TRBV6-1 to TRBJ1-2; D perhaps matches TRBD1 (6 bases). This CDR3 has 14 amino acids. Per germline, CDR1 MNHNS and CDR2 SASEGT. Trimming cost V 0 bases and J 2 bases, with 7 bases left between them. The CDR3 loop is CASSEARGNYGYTF. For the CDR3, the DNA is TGTGCCAGCAGTGAAGCAAGGGGGAACTATGGCTACACCTTC.

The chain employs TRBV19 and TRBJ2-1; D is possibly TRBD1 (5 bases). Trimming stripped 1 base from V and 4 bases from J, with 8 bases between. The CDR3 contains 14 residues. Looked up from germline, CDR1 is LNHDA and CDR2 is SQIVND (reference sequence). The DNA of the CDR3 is TGTGCCAGTAGTATAGGCAGGGCGTACAATGAGCAGTTCTTC. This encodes CASSIGRAYNEQFF.

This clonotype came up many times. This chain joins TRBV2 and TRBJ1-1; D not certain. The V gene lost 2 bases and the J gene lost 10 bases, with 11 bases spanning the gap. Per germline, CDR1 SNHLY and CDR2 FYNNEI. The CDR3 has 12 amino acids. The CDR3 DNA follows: TGTGCCAGCAGTGAACTCCAGGCTAGAGCTTTCTTT. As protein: CASSELQARAFF.

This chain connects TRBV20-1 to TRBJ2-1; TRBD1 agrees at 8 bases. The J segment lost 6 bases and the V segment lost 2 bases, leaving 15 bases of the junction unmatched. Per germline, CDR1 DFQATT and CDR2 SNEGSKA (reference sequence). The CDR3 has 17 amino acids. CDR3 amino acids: CSARSRDRPSLFNEQFF. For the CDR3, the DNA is TGCAGTGCTAGAAGCCGGGACAGGCCTTCCTTATTCAATGAGCAGTTCTTC.

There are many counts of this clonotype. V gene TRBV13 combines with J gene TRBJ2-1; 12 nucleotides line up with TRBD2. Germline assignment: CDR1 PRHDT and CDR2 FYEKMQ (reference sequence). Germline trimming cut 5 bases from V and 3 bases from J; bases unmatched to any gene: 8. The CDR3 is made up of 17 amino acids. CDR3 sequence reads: CASSARTSGMYYNEQFF. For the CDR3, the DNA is TGTGCCAGCAGCGCCAGGACTAGCGGGATGTACTACAATGAGCAGTTCTTC.

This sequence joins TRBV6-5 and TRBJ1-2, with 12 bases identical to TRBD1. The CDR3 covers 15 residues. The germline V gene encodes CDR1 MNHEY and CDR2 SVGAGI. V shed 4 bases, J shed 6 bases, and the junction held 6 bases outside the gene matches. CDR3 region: CASSSSRDRGHGYTF. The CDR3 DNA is TGTGCCAGCAGTTCCTCCCGGGACAGGGGGCATGGCTACACCTTC.

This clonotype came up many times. The CDR3 is CASSHPGQAQETQYF. CDR3 DNA: TGCGCCAGCAGCCACCCGGGACAGGCCCAAGAGACCCAGTACTTC. V and J are TRBV4-1 and TRBJ2-5; TRBD1 matches 8 bases. The germline gives CDR1 MGHRA, CDR2 YSYEKL. V was pared by 3 bases and J by 1 base, with 4 bases of the junction left unmatched. The CDR3 is 15 amino acids.

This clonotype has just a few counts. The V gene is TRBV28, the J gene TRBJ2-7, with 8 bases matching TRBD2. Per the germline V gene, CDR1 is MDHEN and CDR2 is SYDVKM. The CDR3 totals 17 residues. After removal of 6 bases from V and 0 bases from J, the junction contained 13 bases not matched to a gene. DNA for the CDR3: TGTGCCAGCAGCTATAAACTAGCGGTCCCGAGCTCCTACGAGCAGTACTTC. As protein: CASSYKLAVPSSYEQYF. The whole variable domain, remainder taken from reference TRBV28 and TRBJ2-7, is DVKVTQSSRYLVKRTGEKVFLECVQDMDHENMFWYRQDPGLGLRLIYFSYDVKMKEKGDIPEGYSVSREKKERFSLILESASTNQTSMYLCASSYKLAVPSSYEQYFGPGTRLTVT.

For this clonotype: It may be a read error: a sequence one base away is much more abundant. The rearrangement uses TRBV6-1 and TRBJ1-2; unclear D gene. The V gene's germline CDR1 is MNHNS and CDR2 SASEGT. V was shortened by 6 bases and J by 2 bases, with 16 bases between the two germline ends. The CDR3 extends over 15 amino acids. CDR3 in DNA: TGTGCCAGCAGACCCCTCCGCAAGGAGAACTATGGCTACACCTTC. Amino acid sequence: CASRPLRKENYGYTF.

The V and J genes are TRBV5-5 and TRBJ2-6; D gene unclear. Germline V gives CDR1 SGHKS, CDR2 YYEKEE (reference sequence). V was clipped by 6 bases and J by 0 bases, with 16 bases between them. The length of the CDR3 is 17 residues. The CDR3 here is CASTLRFADSGANVLTF. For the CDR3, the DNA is TGTGCCAGCACCCTAAGGTTTGCGGACTCTGGGGCCAACGTCCTGACTTTC.

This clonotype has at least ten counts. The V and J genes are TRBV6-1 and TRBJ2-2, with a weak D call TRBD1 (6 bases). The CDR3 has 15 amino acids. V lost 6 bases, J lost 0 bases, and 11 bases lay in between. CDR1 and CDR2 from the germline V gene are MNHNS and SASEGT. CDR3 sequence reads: CASRMTGTNTGELFF. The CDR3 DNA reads TGTGCCAGCAGGATGACAGGAACGAACACCGGGGAGCTGTTTTTT.

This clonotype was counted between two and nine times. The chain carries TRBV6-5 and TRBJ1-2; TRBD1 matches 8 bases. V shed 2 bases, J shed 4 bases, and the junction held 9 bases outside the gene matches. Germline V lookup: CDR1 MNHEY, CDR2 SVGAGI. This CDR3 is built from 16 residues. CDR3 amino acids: CASSYPAGGSFYGYTF. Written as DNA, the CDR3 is TGTGCCAGCAGTTACCCCGCAGGGGGCTCTTTCTATGGCTACACCTTC.

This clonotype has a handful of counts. CDR3 in amino acids: CASSPGGGTVETQYF. CDR3 coding DNA: TGCGCCAGCAGCCCCGGCGGGGGGACGGTAGAGACCCAGTACTTC. J is TRBJ2-5 and V is TRBV5-1; 8 bases are a match to TRBD2. The J segment lost 4 bases and the V segment lost 4 bases, leaving 9 bases of the junction unmatched. Germline CDR1 reads SGHRS; CDR2 reads YFSETQ. The CDR3 contains 15 residues. Full variable domain (outside the CDR3, taken from reference TRBV5-1 and TRBJ2-5): KAGVTQTPRYLIKTRGQQVTLSCSPISGHRSVSWYQQTPGQGLQFLFEYFSETQRNKGNFPGRFSGRQFSNSRSEMNVSTLELGDSALYLCASSPGGGTVETQYFGPGTRLLVL.

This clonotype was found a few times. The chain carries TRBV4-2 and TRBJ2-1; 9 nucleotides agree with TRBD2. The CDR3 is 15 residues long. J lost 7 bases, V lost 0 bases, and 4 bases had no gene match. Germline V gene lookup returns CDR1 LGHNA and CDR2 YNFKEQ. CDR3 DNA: TGTGCCAGCAGCCAAGATGGGCTAGCGGGAAATGAGCAGTTCTTC. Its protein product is CASSQDGLAGNEQFF.